Included here is one T cell receptor beta chain sequence, with context. This CDR3 has 12 residues. V shed 3 bases and J shed 5 bases, with 8 bases lying between them. Germline V gene sequence: CDR1 MNHGY, CDR2 SAAAGT. The sample belongs to a study of circulating tumor DNA in untreated peripheral T-cell lymphoma. Method: immunoSEQ multiplex PCR; TCRdb's copy keeps in-frame clones and lacks some. In the table there are around 5,000 clones, 65% to 70% of which are singletons. This chain uses TRBV6-8 with TRBJ2-7; D call uncertain. Sequencing was performed on tumor tissue. The receptor was derived from a human donor with peripheral T-cell lymphoma. CDR3 sequence (DNA): TGTGCCAGCAGTTATCGGTGGAACGAGCAGTACTTC. As protein: CASSYRWNEQYF.